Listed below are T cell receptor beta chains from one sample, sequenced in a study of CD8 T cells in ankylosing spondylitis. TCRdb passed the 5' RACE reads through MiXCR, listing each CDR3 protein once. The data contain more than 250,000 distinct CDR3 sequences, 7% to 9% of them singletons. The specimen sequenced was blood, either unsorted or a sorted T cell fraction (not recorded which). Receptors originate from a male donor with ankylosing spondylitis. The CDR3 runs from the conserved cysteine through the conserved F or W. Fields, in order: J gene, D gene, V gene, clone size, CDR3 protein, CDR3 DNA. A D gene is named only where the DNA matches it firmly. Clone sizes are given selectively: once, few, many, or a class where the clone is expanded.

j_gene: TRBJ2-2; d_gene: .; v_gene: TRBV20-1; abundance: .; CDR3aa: CSALQQTGELFF; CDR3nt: TGCAGTGCTCTACAGCAAACCGGGGAGCTGTTTTTT
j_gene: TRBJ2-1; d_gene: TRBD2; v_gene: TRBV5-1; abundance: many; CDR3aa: CASSVSGRISNEQFF; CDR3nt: TGCGCCAGCAGCGTTAGCGGGAGGATTTCAAATGAGCAGTTCTTC
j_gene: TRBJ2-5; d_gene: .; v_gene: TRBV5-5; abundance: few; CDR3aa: CASSLTGLETQYF; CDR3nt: TGTGCCAGCAGCTTGACAGGGCTAGAGACCCAGTACTTC
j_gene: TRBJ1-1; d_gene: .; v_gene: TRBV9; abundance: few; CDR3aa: CASGGEPEAFF; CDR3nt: TGTGCCAGCGGCGGGGAACCTGAAGCTTTCTTT
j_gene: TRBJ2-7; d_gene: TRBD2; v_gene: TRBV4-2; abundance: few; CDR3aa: CASSQEGLAGGVYEQYF; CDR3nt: TGTGCCAGCAGCCAAGAGGGACTAGCGGGAGGAGTCTACGAGCAGTACTTC
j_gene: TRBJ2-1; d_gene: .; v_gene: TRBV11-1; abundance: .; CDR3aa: CASSPRFFKNNEQFF; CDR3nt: TGTGCCAGCAGCCCCCGCTTCTTTAAAAACAATGAGCAGTTCTTC
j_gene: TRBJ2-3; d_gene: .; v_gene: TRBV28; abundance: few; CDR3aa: CASFRSGSTDTQYF; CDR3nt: TGTGCCAGCTTTCGTAGCGGCAGCACAGATACGCAGTATTTT
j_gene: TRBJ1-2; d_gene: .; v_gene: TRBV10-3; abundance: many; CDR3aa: CAIGAQNYGYTF; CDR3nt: TGTGCCATCGGGGCACAGAACTATGGCTACACCTTC
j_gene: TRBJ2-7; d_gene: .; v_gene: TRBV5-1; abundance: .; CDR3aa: CASSPQGPEQYF; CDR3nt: TGCGCCAGCAGCCCACAGGGTCCCGAGCAGTACTTC
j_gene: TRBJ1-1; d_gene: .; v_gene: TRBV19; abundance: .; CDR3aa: CASSIPIRGTEAFF; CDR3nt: TGTGCCAGTAGTATCCCGATTCGGGGCACTGAAGCTTTCTTT
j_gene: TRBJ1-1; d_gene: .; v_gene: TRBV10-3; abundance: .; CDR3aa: CAIGSGTEGTEAFF; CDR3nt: TGTGCCATCGGCTCCGGGACGGAGGGGACTGAAGCTTTCTTT
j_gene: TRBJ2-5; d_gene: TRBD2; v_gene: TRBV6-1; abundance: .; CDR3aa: CASSKGEIAGGIQTQYF; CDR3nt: TGTGCCAGCAGCAAGGGAGAAATAGCGGGAGGGATCCAGACCCAGTACTTC
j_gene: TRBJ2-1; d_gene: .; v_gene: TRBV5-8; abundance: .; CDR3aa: CASSFHSRRNEQFF; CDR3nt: TGTGCCAGCAGCTTTCACTCTAGGAGGAATGAGCAGTTCTTC
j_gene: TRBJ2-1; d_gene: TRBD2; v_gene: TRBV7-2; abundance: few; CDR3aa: CASSLAGLVHNEQFF; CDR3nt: TGTGCCAGCAGCTTAGCGGGACTAGTCCACAATGAGCAGTTCTTC
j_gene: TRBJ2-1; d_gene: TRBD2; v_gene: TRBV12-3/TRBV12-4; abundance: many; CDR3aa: CASSTGTSGYNEQFF; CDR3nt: TGTGCCAGCAGTACCGGGACTAGCGGATACAATGAGCAGTTCTTC
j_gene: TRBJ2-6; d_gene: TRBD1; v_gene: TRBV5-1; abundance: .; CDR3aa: CASRPGQGGGANVLTF; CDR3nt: TGCGCCAGCAGACCGGGACAGGGAGGTGGGGCCAACGTCCTGACTTTC
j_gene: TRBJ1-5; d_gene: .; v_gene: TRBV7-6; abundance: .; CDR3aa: CASSPEPTAFSNQPQHF; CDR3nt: TGTGCCAGCAGCCCAGAGCCGACAGCCTTTAGCAATCAGCCCCAGCATTTT